Below are 23 T cell receptor beta chains sequenced from a single sample in a study of T cells in tuberculosis. TCRdb's table, derived via immunoSEQ multiplex PCR, lists solely in-frame clones and lacks some. The data hold about 20,000 clones, with more than 80% observed a single time. The specimen sequenced was PBMCs. The origin of the receptors is a donor aged 10-30 years with latent tuberculosis or without tuberculosis infection.

The chain couples TRBV7-6 to TRBJ2-5; TRBD1 matches 8 bases. Trimming took 5 bases from V and 5 from J; bases not matched to a gene: 16. This CDR3 is built from 17 residues. CDR1 and CDR2 from the germline V gene are SGHVS and FNYEAQ. The CDR3 DNA is TGTGCCAGCAGCCTCCCTGGCAGGACAGGGCTCGGCGAGACCCAGTACTTC. This gives the protein CASSLPGRTGLGETQYF.

This chain connects TRBV19 to TRBJ1-1; 11 bases fit TRBD1. Germline lookup yields CDR1 LNHDA and CDR2 SQIVND (reference sequence). There are 15 residues in the CDR3. Germline trimming cut 6 bases from V and 3 bases from J; bases unmatched to any gene: 6. This CDR3 reads CASSPGQGGYTEAFF. In nucleotides, the CDR3 is TGTGCCAGTAGCCCGGGACAGGGGGGTTACACTGAAGCTTTCTTT.

This chain joins TRBV9 and TRBJ2-1; no clear D gene. Germline V gives CDR1 SGDLS, CDR2 YYNGEE. The CDR3 extends over 14 amino acids. Trimming cost V 0 bases and J 5 bases, with 9 bases left between them. CDR3 DNA: TGTGCCAGCAGCGTAGACCGGAGAAACAATGAGCAGTTCTTC. It yields the protein CASSVDRRNNEQFF.

The V call is TRBV14, the J call TRBJ2-7, with D possibly TRBD2 on 5 matching bases. CDR1 SGHDN and CDR2 FVKESK come from the germline V gene. Deletions cut 3 bases from V and 4 bases from J, with 10 bases between. CDR3 length equals 13 residues. The CDR3 DNA sequence: TGTGCCAGCAGCCAGAGCGGAGATTACGAGCAGTACTTC. This translates into CASSQSGDYEQYF.

The V gene is TRBV9, the J gene TRBJ1-3, with 7 positions matching TRBD1. This CDR3 is built from 15 residues. CDR1 and CDR2 (germline): SGDLS, YYNGEE. V was pared by 0 bases and J by 8 bases, with 8 bases of the junction left unmatched. The CDR3 DNA reads as TGTGCCAGCAGCGTAGCGGCAGGGGGATCGGACACCATATATTTT. Its translation is CASSVAAGGSDTIYF.

This chain links TRBV29-1 with TRBJ2-5; TRBD1 aligns across 10 bases. There are 14 residues in the CDR3. The V and J ends lost 4 bases and 4 bases, in that order; junction bases with no gene match: 6. Per germline, CDR1 SQVTM and CDR2 ANQGSEA. The CDR3 bases are TGCAGCGTTGTAGGCGACAGGGGGCGAGAGACCCAGTACTTC. Translating gives CSVVGDRGRETQYF.

This clone was found a few times. This chain connects TRBV7-3 to TRBJ2-5; TRBD1 matches at 12 bases. There are 15 residues in the CDR3. V gave up 5 bases and J gave up 3 bases; unmatched junction bases: 4. Looked up from germline, CDR1 is SGHTA and CDR2 is FQGTGA. The CDR3 DNA sequence: TGTGCCAGCAGCCAGGGACAGGGGGCGAAAGAGACCCAGTACTTC. This translates into CASSQGQGAKETQYF. Full variable domain (rest looked up from reference TRBV7-3 and TRBJ2-5): GAGVSQTPSNKVTEKGKYVELRCDPISGHTALYWYRQSLGQGPEFLIYFQGTGAADDSGLPNDRFFAVRPEGSVSTLKIQRTERGDSAVYLCASSQGQGAKETQYFGPGTRLLVL.

This clone appeared once. This chain uses TRBV30 with TRBJ2-1; 7 bases line up with TRBD2. Germline V gives CDR1 GTSNPN, CDR2 SVGIG (reference sequence). CDR3 length: 15 amino acids. J lost 8 bases, V lost 0 bases, and 10 bases had no gene match. The CDR3 DNA follows: TGTGCCTGGAGTGTCCGACTAGCCCCTGTCGATGAGCAGTTCTTC. Its protein product is CAWSVRLAPVDEQFF.

The gene calls are TRBV11-2 and TRBJ2-3; D gene unclear. Germline CDR1 and CDR2: SGHAT and FQNNGV. V was cut by 10 bases and J by 3 bases, with 14 bases left in between. The CDR3 has 13 residues. CDR3 residues: CATIRAGTDTQYF. CDR3 DNA sequence: TGTGCCACCATTCGAGCAGGAACAGATACGCAGTATTTT.

CDR3 nucleotide sequence: TGTGCCAGCAGCTTAGAACCTCAGAATGGCTACACCTTC. Its translation: CASSLEPQNGYTF. The V call is TRBV7-6, the J call TRBJ1-2, with unresolved D. The V gene lost 1 base and the J gene lost 6 bases, with 9 bases spanning the gap. This CDR3 is 13 amino acids long. Germline CDR1 SGHVS, CDR2 FNYEAQ.

V is TRBV25-1 and J is TRBJ2-7; D uncertain. Trimming left V 5 bases short and J 3 bases short, with 8 bases between. This CDR3 region has 12 residues. The germline V gene has CDR1 MGHDK and CDR2 SYGVNS. In DNA, the CDR3 is TGTGCCAGCAGTTTACACGTCTACGAGCAGTACTTC. As protein: CASSLHVYEQYF.

This clone was detected once. The chain carries TRBV19 and TRBJ2-1, with unresolved D. From germline, CDR1 is LNHDA and CDR2 SQIVND (reference sequence). The CDR3 spans 14 residues. V gave up 6 bases and J gave up 9 bases, with 18 bases separating them. The CDR3 DNA follows: TGTGCCAGTAGCACCTTTAGCCTTTTCCTTGAGCAGTTCTTC. It codes for CASSTFSLFLEQFF.

The J gene is TRBJ2-3, the V gene TRBV19, with 7 bases matching TRBD1. V gave up 4 bases and J gave up 1 base; unmatched junction bases: 8. In germline, CDR1 is LNHDA, CDR2 SQIVND (reference sequence). This CDR3 spans 16 amino acids. The CDR3 bases are TGTGCCAGTAGTACCCCCCGACAGGGCGGCACAGATACGCAGTATTTT. It codes for CASSTPRQGGTDTQYF.

The chain combines TRBV5-4 with TRBJ2-5; D gene unclear. Per the germline V gene, CDR1 is SGHNT and CDR2 is YYREEE (reference sequence). V lost 1 base and J lost 4, with 11 bases in between. This CDR3 has 14 amino acids. CDR3 sequence: CASSLPSGLETQYF. CDR3 coding DNA: TGTGCCAGCAGCTTGCCATCGGGTTTAGAGACCCAGTACTTC.

The J gene is TRBJ1-2, the V gene TRBV7-8, with D maybe TRBD1 (6 bases). V dropped 2 bases and J dropped 7 bases, with 11 bases sitting between them. Germline lookup yields CDR1 SGHVS and CDR2 FQNEAQ. CDR3 length: 13 residues. The CDR3 loop is CASSLYREGGYTF. Written as DNA, the CDR3 is TGTGCCAGCAGCTTATACAGGGAGGGTGGCTACACCTTC.

The V gene is TRBV29-1, the J gene TRBJ1-2; a weak D match, TRBD1 (5 bases). There are 12 residues in the CDR3. The V gene's germline CDR1 is SQVTM and CDR2 ANQGSEA. The ends were cut back, 3 bases at V and 7 bases at J, with 12 bases in the middle. The CDR3 loop is CSVDRQGGGYTF. The CDR3 DNA reads as TGCAGCGTTGATAGGCAGGGAGGTGGCTACACCTTC.

The chain joins TRBV2 to TRBJ1-4; 7 bases map to TRBD1. Losses at the gene ends were 5 bases for V and 4 bases for J; bases not matched to a gene: 7. CDR3 size: 15 residues. Germline CDR1 and CDR2: SNHLY and FYNNEI. The CDR3 loop is CASSPSGTVNEKLFF. CDR3 nucleotides: TGTGCCAGCAGTCCATCCGGGACAGTTAATGAAAAACTGTTTTTT.

The V call is TRBV7-8, the J call TRBJ1-1; 10 nucleotides line up with TRBD1. The V gene end was trimmed by 4 bases and the J gene end by 1 base; junction bases not matched to a gene: 6. The V gene's germline CDR1 is SGHVS and CDR2 FQNEAQ. The CDR3 has 16 residues. CDR3 DNA sequence: TGTGCCAGCAGCTCGGACAGGGGGTTTGGGAACACTGAAGCTTTCTTT. Its translation is CASSSDRGFGNTEAFF.

This rearrangement joins TRBV2 to TRBJ1-5; perhaps TRBD1 as D (5 bases). Germline V gives CDR1 SNHLY, CDR2 FYNNEI. V dropped 6 bases and J dropped 2 bases, with 11 bases sitting between them. The CDR3 spans 14 residues. CDR3 sequence: CASSQDSRNQPQHF. In DNA form, the CDR3 reads TGTGCCAGCAGCCAAGACAGCCGCAATCAGCCCCAGCATTTT.

This chain uses TRBV27 with TRBJ1-1; unclear D gene. Trimming shortened V by 5 bases and J by 0 bases, and 10 bases separated the two germline ends. The germline gives CDR1 MNHEY, CDR2 SMNVEV (reference sequence). The length of the CDR3 is 14 residues. The CDR3 reads CASSLSHLNTEAFF. In nucleotides, the CDR3 is TGTGCCAGCAGTCTCTCACATCTGAACACTGAAGCTTTCTTT.

This chain joins TRBV4-2 and TRBJ1-1; possible D gene TRBD1, 6 bases. CDR1 is LGHNA, CDR2 YNFKEQ, per germline. CDR3 size: 14 residues. V gave up 3 bases and J gave up 8 bases, with 16 bases separating them. CDR3 protein: CASSQFRDTKEAFF. In nucleotides, the CDR3 is TGTGCCAGCAGCCAGTTCCGGGACACAAAAGAAGCTTTCTTT.

The chain is built from TRBV19 and TRBJ2-7; possible D gene TRBD1, 6 bases. The CDR3 covers 19 residues. Germline V CDR1 and CDR2: LNHDA, SQIVND (reference sequence). The ends were cut back, 3 bases at V and 4 bases at J, with 28 bases in the middle. This CDR3 reads CASSIHLGRGTSRGYEQYF. CDR3 coding DNA: TGTGCCAGTAGTATTCACCTAGGTAGGGGGACGTCGCGTGGATACGAGCAGTACTTC.

This chain links TRBV19 with TRBJ2-5; perhaps TRBD1 as D (5 bases). Per germline, CDR1 LNHDA and CDR2 SQIVND (reference sequence). V was clipped by 5 bases and J by 2 bases, with 15 bases between them. This CDR3 comprises 15 residues. The CDR3 is CASSVGRQPQETQYF. The CDR3 bases are TGTGCCAGTAGTGTAGGAAGACAGCCTCAAGAGACCCAGTACTTC.